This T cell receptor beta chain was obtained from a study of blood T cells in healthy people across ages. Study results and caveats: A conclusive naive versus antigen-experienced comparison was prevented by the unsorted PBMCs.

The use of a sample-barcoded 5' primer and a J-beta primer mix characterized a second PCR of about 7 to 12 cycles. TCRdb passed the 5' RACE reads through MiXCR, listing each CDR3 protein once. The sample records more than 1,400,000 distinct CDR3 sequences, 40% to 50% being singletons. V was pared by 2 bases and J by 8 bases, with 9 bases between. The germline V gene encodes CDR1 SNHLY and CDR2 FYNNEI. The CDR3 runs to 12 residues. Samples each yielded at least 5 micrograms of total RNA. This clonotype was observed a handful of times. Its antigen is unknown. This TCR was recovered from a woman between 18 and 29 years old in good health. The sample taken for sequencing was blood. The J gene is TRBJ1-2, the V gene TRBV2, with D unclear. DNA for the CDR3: TGTGCCAGCAGTGAAACGTCCAGGGGCTACACCTTC. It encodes CASSETSRGYTF.